This T cell receptor beta chain was documented in a study of blood T cell repertoires in COVID-19. Study at large: Samples came from the United States, Italy and Spain, spanning acute and convalescent COVID-19. Sample material is recorded as cDNA or gDNA derived from T cells, B-cell-depleted T cells, or PBMCs.

Authors' processing steps: Cell counts per sample came from amplifying reference gene primers. Measured with immunoSEQ multiplex PCR; TCRdb has only the in-frame clones, and not every one. The V and J calls and the clone size are those of that table, but D and trimming were determined from the DNA. Of roughly 100,000 clones listed, roughly 81% were seen once; the top ten hold roughly 10%. The CDR3 has 13 amino acids. The V segment lost 7 bases and the J segment 2 bases; nucleotides outside the gene matches: 3. Germline CDR1 and CDR2: SQVTM and ANQGSEA. This chain joins TRBV29-1 and TRBJ1-1; the match to TRBD1 covers 11 bases. This receptor was identified in a woman aged 65 to 85 with acute or convalescent COVID-19. Material for sequencing was peripheral blood. CDR3 residues: CSGGTGGNTEAFF. The CDR3 nucleotides read TGCAGCGGTGGGACAGGGGGTAACACTGAAGCTTTCTTT. The whole variable domain, remainder taken from reference TRBV29-1 and TRBJ1-1, is SAVISQKPSRDICQRGTSLTIQCQVDSQVTMMFWYRQQPGQSLTLIATANQGSEATYESGFVIDKFPISRPNLTFSTLTVSNMSPEDSSIYLCSGGTGGNTEAFFGQGTRLTVV.